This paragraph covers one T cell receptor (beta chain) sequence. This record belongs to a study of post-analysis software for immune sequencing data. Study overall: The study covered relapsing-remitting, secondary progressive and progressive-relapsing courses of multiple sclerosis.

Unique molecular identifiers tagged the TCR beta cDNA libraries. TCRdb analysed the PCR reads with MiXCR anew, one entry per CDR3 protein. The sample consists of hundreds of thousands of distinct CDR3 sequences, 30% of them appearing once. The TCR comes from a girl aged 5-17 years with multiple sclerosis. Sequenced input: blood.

CDR3 DNA: TGTGCCAGCAGCGGGCGGGGTCTAGCGGAGAGCTCCTACAATGAGCAGTTCTTC. This codes for CASSGRGLAESSYNEQFF. The chain carries TRBV7-2 and TRBJ2-1; 7 bases align to TRBD2. The V segment lost 5 bases and the J segment 0 bases; nucleotides outside the gene matches: 13. Germline-derived CDR1 and CDR2 are SGHTA and FQGNSA. This CDR3 contains 18 residues.